This TCR beta chain was retrieved from a study of control samples from healthy donors and cancer patients. Libraries were prepared by immunoSEQ multiplex PCR; TCRdb keeps only in-frame clonotypes and omits some of them. The sample shows under 95,000 clones, approximately 80% of them seen only once. CDR3 length equals 13 residues. V lost 5 bases and J 1 base, leaving 9 bases between the germline ends. Germline V gene data show CDR1 as SGHRS and CDR2 as YFSETQ. This receptor was identified in a man aged 45-65 years in good health. V usage is TRBV5-1 and J usage is TRBJ1-2; D not certain. Sequenced input: blood. CDR3 in amino acids: CASRLESNYGYTF. CDR3 bases: TGCGCCAGCAGACTGGAAAGTAACTATGGCTACACCTTC.